The next 18 T cell receptor beta chains were all read from a single sample in a study of T cells in narcolepsy. Assay used: immunoSEQ multiplex PCR; TCRdb lists only in-frame clones, some missing. Of 2,000 to 3,000 clones listed, under 30% are singletons. These receptors have no identified antigens. The specimen sequenced was cultured CD4+ T cells from cerebrospinal fluid. Every receptor here comes from a human donor with narcolepsy.

This clone has only a few counts. The DNA for the CDR3 is TGTGCCAGCAGCTTAGGCCGGGGCGGGGGGGCGGTACAAGAGACCCAGTACTTC. Its translation is CASSLGRGGGAVQETQYF. V and J are TRBV5-4 and TRBJ2-5; 9 nucleotides align to TRBD2. Germline V gene data show CDR1 as SGHNT and CDR2 as YYREEE (reference sequence). J lost 2 bases, V lost 2 bases, and 13 bases had no gene match. This CDR3 is 18 amino acids long.

Within the sample, this clone is large. Other DNA sequences in this sample translate to the same CDR3. The J gene is TRBJ1-1, the V gene TRBV7-2, with D perhaps matching TRBD1 (6 bases). V lost 5 bases and J 4 bases, leaving 11 bases between the germline ends. From germline, CDR1 is SGHTA and CDR2 FQGNSA. This CDR3 is built from 13 residues. CDR3 sequence reads: CASSQEGGTEAFF. In DNA form, the CDR3 reads TGTGCCAGCAGCCAGGAGGGGGGCACTGAAGCTTTCTTT. The entire variable domain, with the rest obtained from reference TRBV7-2 and TRBJ1-1, is as follows: GAGVSQSPSNKVTEKGKDVELRCDPISGHTALYWYRQSLGQGLEFLIYFQGNSAPDKSGLPSDRFSAERTGGSVSTLTIQRTQQEDSAVYLCASSQEGGTEAFFGQGTRLTVV.

The gene calls are TRBV6-5 and TRBJ2-5; 10 bases map to TRBD1. This CDR3 comprises 15 residues. Germline V gene sequence: CDR1 MNHEY, CDR2 SVGAGI. V shed 5 bases and J 3 bases; nucleotides not matched to a gene: 6. The CDR3 loop reads CASSRDRGGKETQYF. DNA of the CDR3: TGTGCCAGCAGTCGGGACAGGGGAGGGAAAGAGACCCAGTACTTC.

This clone has a handful of counts. The germline gene is not matched at one end of the junction; a read error may be the cause. This sample also contains other DNA sequences that code for the same CDR3. The chain recombines TRBV5-4 with TRBJ2-3; no definite D call. The V gene's germline CDR1 is SGHNT and CDR2 YYREEE (reference sequence). The CDR3 runs to 16 residues. CDR3 sequence: CASSQGPFSSTDTQYF. In nucleotides, the CDR3 is TGCGCCAGCAGCCAAGGTCCGTTCTCTAGCACAGATACGCAGTATTTT. Variable domain in full (rest from reference TRBV5-4 and TRBJ2-3): ETGVTQSPTHLIKTRGQQVTLRCSSQSGHNTVSWYQQALGQGPQFIFQYYREEENGRGNFPPRFSGLQFPNYSSELNVNALELDDSALYLCASSQGPFSSTDTQYFGPGTRLTVL.

In this sample, this clone turned up a few times. The chain employs TRBV5-5 and TRBJ2-2; 8 bases are shared with TRBD2. V dropped 0 bases and J dropped 5; count of bases not matched to a gene: 0. Germline V gene lookup returns CDR1 SGHKS and CDR2 YYEKEE (reference sequence). The CDR3 sequence is 14 residues long. DNA of the CDR3: TGTGCCAGCAGCTTGGTAGCGGGGACCGGGGAGCTGTTTTTT. Its protein is CASSLVAGTGELFF. Variable domain in full (rest from reference TRBV5-5 and TRBJ2-2): DAGVTQSPTHLIKTRGQQVTLRCSPISGHKSVSWYQQVLGQGPQFIFQYYEKEERGRGNFPDRFSARQFPNYSSELNVNALLLGDSALYLCASSLVAGTGELFFGEGSRLTVL.

V usage is TRBV4-1 and J usage is TRBJ2-7, with D tentatively TRBD2 (5 bases). The CDR3 runs to 14 residues. Trimming shortened V by 0 bases and J by 1 base, and 7 bases separated the two germline ends. CDR1 MGHRA and CDR2 YSYEKL come from the germline V gene. The CDR3 DNA sequence: TGCGCCAGCAGCCAAGAGTGGAGGTCCTACGAGCAGTACTTC. The encoded protein is CASSQEWRSYEQYF.

This clone was seen a handful of times. The chain recombines TRBV9 with TRBJ2-5; 9 bases are a match to TRBD1. V lost 4 bases, J lost 3 bases, and 7 bases stayed unmatched. Germline-derived CDR1 and CDR2 are SGDLS and YYNGEE. This CDR3 spans 15 amino acids. This CDR3 reads CASSSGQGLKETQYF. The CDR3 coding sequence is TGTGCCAGCAGCTCGGGACAGGGCCTGAAAGAGACCCAGTACTTC.

The chain links TRBV11-2 to TRBJ2-5, with D perhaps TRBD1 or TRBD2 (7 bases each). Trimming stripped 3 bases from V and 5 bases from J, with 13 bases between. The CDR3 loop spans 14 amino acids. The V gene's germline CDR1 is SGHAT and CDR2 FQNNGV. CDR3 DNA: TGTGCCAGCAGCTTGGGAGGGGGCGCGGAGACCCAGTACTTC. Protein sequence: CASSLGGGAETQYF. Full variable domain (outside the CDR3, taken from reference TRBV11-2 and TRBJ2-5): EAGVAQSPRYKIIEKRQSVAFWCNPISGHATLYWYQQILGQGPKLLIQFQNNGVVDDSQLPKDRFSAERLKGVDSTLKIQPAKLEDSAVYLCASSLGGGAETQYFGPGTRLLVL.

The rearrangement links TRBV6-9 to TRBJ2-5, with TRBD1 as a possible D gene (6 bases). This CDR3 has 12 amino acids. V lost 6 bases, J lost 3 bases, and 8 bases lay in between. Germline V CDR1 and CDR2: MNHGY, SVAAGI. The CDR3 loop is CASSRTEETQYF. The CDR3 nucleotides read TGTGCCAGCAGCCGGACAGAAGAGACCCAGTACTTC.

By sample share, this clone is medium-sized. The chain employs TRBV9 and TRBJ2-6; 8 bases line up with TRBD2. CDR1 SGDLS and CDR2 YYNGEE come from the germline V gene. V shed 9 bases, J shed 4 bases, and the junction held 9 bases outside the gene matches. The CDR3 runs 15 residues. CDR3 coding DNA: TGTGCCACCGCAGCGGGGGCGCTAGGGGCCAACGTCCTGACTTTC. It encodes CATAAGALGANVLTF.

V gene TRBV7-3 combines with J gene TRBJ2-1; TRBD2 agrees at 8 bases. J lost 6 bases, V lost 2 bases, and 9 bases had no gene match. Germline assignment: CDR1 SGHTA and CDR2 FQGTGA. The CDR3 runs to 16 residues. In DNA form, the CDR3 reads TGTGCCAGCAGCTTAGCGCGGAGCGGGGGAGTCAATGAGCAGTTCTTC. It specifies CASSLARSGGVNEQFF.

The V call is TRBV6-6, the J call TRBJ1-4; tentatively, D is TRBD1 (5 bases). CDR3 length: 15 residues. CDR1 and CDR2 from the germline V gene are MNHNY and SVGAGI (reference sequence). The V end was cut by 1 base, the J end by 7 bases, with 13 bases between. CDR3 sequence reads: CASSYYGQVGEKLFF. The CDR3 nucleotides read TGTGCCAGCAGTTACTACGGACAAGTGGGTGAAAAACTGTTTTTT.

The V gene is TRBV12-2, the J gene TRBJ1-1; TRBD1, as called in the table, went unchecked against the DNA. TRBV12-2 corresponds to a pseudogene. The CDR3 runs 15 residues. The DNA for the CDR3 is TGTGCCAGCTCCTGGGGCGGTCCCAGTGACACTGAAGCTTTCTTT. Protein product: CASSWGGPSDTEAFF.

This clone was observed a few times. This rearrangement joins TRBV27 to TRBJ1-6; tentatively, D is TRBD1 (6 bases). Germline assignment: CDR1 MNHEY and CDR2 SMNVEV (reference sequence). This CDR3 comprises 16 residues. V shed 5 bases and J shed 0 bases, with 11 bases lying between them. In nucleotides, the CDR3 is TGTGCCAGCAGTCCAACAGGGAGCTCCTATAATTCACCCCTCCACTTT. Translated: CASSPTGSSYNSPLHF.

The chain has TRBV10-3 and TRBJ2-3, with 8 bases that match TRBD2. The V gene's germline CDR1 is ENHRY and CDR2 SYGVKD. The CDR3 totals 15 residues. The V and J ends lost 10 bases and 2 bases, in that order; junction bases with no gene match: 11. This CDR3 is CASRSGSFLTDTQYF. CDR3 sequence (DNA): TGTGCCAGCAGGAGCGGGAGTTTCCTCACAGATACGCAGTATTTT.

CDR3 amino acids: CASSFQLDGEQYF. The CDR3 bases are TGTGCCAGCAGCTTCCAATTGGACGGGGAGCAGTACTTC. The rearrangement joins TRBV7-2 to TRBJ2-7; D gene unclear. The germline V and J ends were trimmed by 3 bases and 7 bases, with 13 bases remaining between them. Germline lookup yields CDR1 SGHTA and CDR2 FQGNSA. The CDR3 contains 13 residues. The entire variable domain, with the rest obtained from reference TRBV7-2 and TRBJ2-7, is as follows: GAGVSQSPSNKVTEKGKDVELRCDPISGHTALYWYRQSLGQGLEFLIYFQGNSAPDKSGLPSDRFSAERTGGSVSTLTIQRTQQEDSAVYLCASSFQLDGEQYFGPGTRLTVT.

Judged by abundance, this clone is medium-sized. The genes are TRBV7-8 and TRBJ2-2; 8 bases line up with TRBD1. V dropped 5 bases and J dropped 1; count of bases not matched to a gene: 3. The CDR3 is made up of 15 amino acids. From germline, CDR1 is SGHVS and CDR2 FQNEAQ. CDR3 nucleotide sequence: TGTGCCAGCAGCCCACAGGGGGTGAACACCGGGGAGCTGTTTTTT. Protein: CASSPQGVNTGELFF. The whole variable domain, remainder taken from reference TRBV7-8 and TRBJ2-2, is GAGVSQSPRYKVAKRGQDVALRCDPISGHVSLFWYQQALGQGPEFLTYFQNEAQLDKSGLPSDRFFAERPEGSVSTLKIQRTQQEDSAVYLCASSPQGVNTGELFFGEGSRLTVL.

This clone is categorized as large (0.1 to 1%). This chain links TRBV4-3 with TRBJ1-5; unclear D gene. The germline V gene has CDR1 LGHNA and CDR2 YSLEER. The CDR3 is 14 amino acids. V lost 0 bases, J lost 4 bases, and 7 bases lay in between. The DNA for the CDR3 is TGCGCCAGCAGCCAAGATCTGGGGAATCAGCCCCAGCATTTT. It specifies CASSQDLGNQPQHF.